One sample yielded the 4 T cell receptor beta chains listed below, sequenced in a study of CD4 and CD8 cells across lung adenocarcinoma regions. TCRdb called the PCR reads again in MiXCR, with one record for every CDR3 protein. The sample yields 11,000 or so distinct CDR3 sequences, approximately 49% seen once. The sequencing input was CD8+ T cells from the center of a lung tumor. Every receptor here comes from a female donor with lung adenocarcinoma. The CD4 and CD8 labels of this study may be unreliable.

The rearrangement links TRBV6-5 to TRBJ2-1; 8 bases map to TRBD1. The closer fit of TRBJ2-7 to the DNA end suggests the J call may be wrong. This CDR3 is 16 amino acids long. CDR1 is MNHEY and CDR2 is SVGAGI in the germline V gene. The CDR3 DNA sequence: TGTGCCAGCAGTTACAAGCGGACAGGGAGCTCCTACGAGCAGTACTTC. This encodes CASSYKRTGSSYEQYF.

This clonotype was detected many times. V gene TRBV27 combines with J gene TRBJ2-7, with a weak D call TRBD1 (6 bases). Germline V gene sequence: CDR1 MNHEY, CDR2 SMNVEV (reference sequence). The CDR3 covers 14 residues. Trimming removed 4 bases at V and 0 bases at J, with 10 bases between. CDR3 DNA: TGTGCCAGCAGTTCCGGGGACAACTCCTACGAGCAGTACTTC. Translating it yields CASSSGDNSYEQYF.

The rearrangement links TRBV6-1 to TRBJ2-5; 8 bases map to TRBD2. The J call is in doubt because the DNA end fits TRBJ2-4 better. Germline V gene lookup returns CDR1 MNHNS and CDR2 SASEGT. The length of the CDR3 is 16 residues. This chain's CDR3 is CASAEHAGGEPDIQYF. The CDR3 DNA reads TGTGCCAGCGCGGAGCACGCGGGGGGCGAACCGGACATTCAGTACTTC.

A note on this clonotype: A much larger clonotype is one base distant, so this may be a read error. The gene calls are TRBV7-2 and TRBJ2-1; D call uncertain. The DNA end favors TRBJ2-7, so the J call may be wrong. Germline values: CDR1 SGHTA, CDR2 FQGNSA. The CDR3 has 11 amino acids. CDR3 DNA sequence: TGTGCCAGCAGCTCTCTTGGTGAGCAGTACTTC. Translating it yields CASSSLGEQYF.